This record covers a single T cell receptor beta chain. Its cognate antigen is unknown. This entry is derived from a study of CD8 T cells in Susac syndrome. TCR beta was sequenced from blood CD8+ and CD4+ T cells. TEMRA cells were FACS-enriched and CD8+ and CD4+ T cells negatively isolated. The CDR3 contains 15 residues. The V and J ends lost 0 bases and 4 bases, in that order; junction bases with no gene match: 4. Germline values: CDR1 SGDLS, CDR2 YYNGEE. Study-wide results and caveats: The TCR sequencing and HLA analysis in the study involved a relatively small number of individuals, as the study acknowledged.

Reverse transcription of roughly 0.5 to 1 ug RNA was carried out with random hexamers. From the immunoSEQ multiplex PCR reads, TCRdb called clonotypes with MiXCR, one entry per CDR3 protein. The data contain roughly 200,000 distinct CDR3 sequences, about 95% of them singletons. This chain joins TRBV9 and TRBJ1-1; 9 bases line up with TRBD1. The TCR originated in a human donor in good health. The specimen sequenced was CD4+ T cells from PBMCs. DNA of the CDR3: TGTGCCAGCAGCGTAGTAGGGGACAGGGCCACTGAAGCTTTCTTT. Translated, it gives CASSVVGDRATEAFF.